This T cell receptor beta chain comes out of a study of Graves' ophthalmopathy and Graves' hyperthyroidism. Amplified material comprised TCR beta CDR3 regions derived from RNA transcripts. First-round RT-PCR with HTBI primers preceded a second-round multiplex PCR. TCRdb recomputed calls from the multiplex PCR reads with MiXCR, one row per CDR3 protein. Among about 500,000 distinct CDR3 sequences listed, around 14% were seen once. Ineligible for inclusion were patients with other autoimmune diseases, uncontrolled infections, pregnancy or lactation. Patients were diagnosed from clinical symptoms, serum thyroxine, TRAb, thyroid ultrasound and orbital computed tomography. V was clipped by 5 bases and J by 1 base; unmatched bases: 8. Germline loops: CDR1 MNHEY, CDR2 SMNVEV (reference sequence). This CDR3 is 16 amino acids long.

This clonotype was obtained from a woman aged 25 to 39 with Graves' ophthalmopathy. Input material: blood. The gene calls are TRBV27 and TRBJ1-3, with 7 bases identical to TRBD1. CDR3 region: CASSTRQGNSGNTIYF. The CDR3 DNA reads as TGTGCCAGCAGTACTCGACAGGGTAATTCTGGAAACACCATATATTTT.